Below are 27 T cell receptor beta chains sequenced from a single sample in a study of CD8 T cells in Susac syndrome. Reverse transcription used about 0.45 to 1 ug RNA and random hexamers. MiXCR was run by TCRdb on the immunoSEQ multiplex PCR reads, yielding one entry per CDR3 protein. This table has about 140,000 distinct CDR3 sequences, 85% to 95% appearing once. Sequenced input: CD4+ T cells from PBMCs. Receptors originate from a human donor with multiple sclerosis.

This clonotype came up once. J is TRBJ2-6 and V is TRBV20-1; 8 bases match TRBD1. The CDR3 is 18 amino acids. Germline V gives CDR1 DFQATT, CDR2 SNEGSKA (reference sequence). After removal of 2 bases from V and 0 bases from J, the junction contained 9 bases not matched to a gene. The DNA for the CDR3 is TGCAGTGCTAGACATGACAGGGGTCACCGCTCTGGGGCCAACGTCCTGACTTTC. This encodes CSARHDRGHRSGANVLTF.

The chain links TRBV28 to TRBJ1-1; D may be TRBD1 (5 bases). The CDR3 has 15 amino acids. The germline V gene has CDR1 MDHEN and CDR2 SYDVKM. V lost 3 bases, J lost 7 bases, and 18 bases lay in between. CDR3 in amino acids: CASSFPAPGKGEAFF. DNA for the CDR3: TGTGCCAGCAGTTTCCCCGCCCCAGGGAAGGGTGAAGCTTTCTTT.

The V gene is TRBV20-1, the J gene TRBJ2-1; possibly TRBD2 for D (7 bases). The CDR3 runs to 15 residues. In germline, CDR1 is DFQATT, CDR2 SNEGSKA (reference sequence). V lost 6 bases to trimming and J lost 2 bases, with 17 bases between them. This CDR3 reads CSASGGGEPYNEQFF. CDR3 bases: TGCAGTGCCTCAGGAGGGGGGGAGCCCTACAATGAGCAGTTCTTC.

CDR3: CASSLAGEGQPQHF. CDR3 coding DNA: TGTGCCAGCAGCTTAGCAGGGGAGGGTCAGCCCCAGCATTTT. The chain combines TRBV7-9 with TRBJ1-5; D might be TRBD1 (5 bases). Trimming removed 0 bases from V and 6 bases from J, with 9 bases in between. Germline V gene sequence: CDR1 SEHNR, CDR2 FQNEAQ (reference sequence). This CDR3 spans 14 amino acids.

The CDR3 DNA reads TGTGCCAGCAGCTTAGCTGGGACAGGCGCCTCTGGAAACACCATATATTTT. This gives the protein CASSLAGTGASGNTIYF. The chain has TRBV7-6 and TRBJ1-3, with 8 bases lining up with TRBD1. V shed 0 bases, J shed 0 bases, and the junction held 4 bases outside the gene matches. The CDR3 is 17 amino acids. CDR1 and CDR2 (germline): SGHVS, FNYEAQ.

This chain links TRBV5-4 with TRBJ1-1; TRBD1 matches 7 bases. The CDR3 is made up of 17 amino acids. J gave up 0 bases and V 4 bases, and 12 bases lay outside the gene matches. Germline V gene lookup returns CDR1 SGHNT and CDR2 YYREEE (reference sequence). The CDR3 spells CASSRGTAKVMNTEAFF. CDR3 DNA sequence: TGTGCCAGCAGCCGCGGGACAGCCAAAGTCATGAACACTGAAGCTTTCTTT.

V usage is TRBV5-4 and J usage is TRBJ2-3; 7 nucleotides line up with TRBD2. The CDR3 is 13 residues long. CDR1 and CDR2 (germline): SGHNT, YYREEE (reference sequence). With V trimmed by 4 bases and J by 2 bases, 1 base remained unmatched. The CDR3 bases are TGTGCCAGCAGCACTAGCGTCACAGATACGCAGTATTTT. Protein sequence: CASSTSVTDTQYF.

V gene TRBV5-4 combines with J gene TRBJ2-7; D unresolved. The ends were cut back, 0 bases at V and 4 bases at J, with 11 bases in the middle. Germline CDR1 is SGHNT and CDR2 is YYREEE (reference sequence). The CDR3 totals 14 residues. CDR3 loop: CASSLGGGTYEQYF. In DNA, the CDR3 is TGTGCCAGCAGCTTGGGTGGCGGTACTTACGAGCAGTACTTC.

CDR3 sequence (DNA): TGTGCCAGCAGTCACGATCTCGGTCCTCAAGAGACCCAGTACTTC. Amino acid sequence: CASSHDLGPQETQYF. The rearrangement joins TRBV28 to TRBJ2-5; D unclear. V lost 5 bases and J 2 bases, leaving 15 bases between the germline ends. The CDR3 is 15 residues long. The germline V gene has CDR1 MDHEN and CDR2 SYDVKM.

This chain uses TRBV30 with TRBJ1-1; D call uncertain. This CDR3 spans 13 amino acids. Germline CDR1 is GTSNPN and CDR2 is SVGIG (reference sequence). Trimming removed 3 bases from V and 3 bases from J, with 11 bases in between. This CDR3 reads CAWRRSKDTEAFF. The CDR3 nucleotides read TGTGCCTGGAGAAGGAGTAAGGACACTGAAGCTTTCTTT.

This clonotype is a singleton in its sample. CDR3 DNA sequence: TGTGCCAGCAGTTTACGATTTCACCGGAAGAGCAATCAGCCCCAGCATTTT. Its protein product is CASSLRFHRKSNQPQHF. The chain couples TRBV27 to TRBJ1-5; D uncertain. The length of the CDR3 is 17 residues. CDR1 and CDR2 (germline): MNHEY, SMNVEV (reference sequence). Trimming took 2 bases from V and 1 from J, leaving 15 bases between them.

The chain carries TRBV4-1 and TRBJ2-1, with D possibly TRBD2 on 5 matching bases. The CDR3 length is 15 residues. Trimming removed 1 base at V and 1 base at J, with 8 bases between. The germline V gene has CDR1 MGHRA and CDR2 YSYEKL. In DNA, the CDR3 is TGCGCCAGCAGCCAAGGAGGGTTATCCTACAATGAGCAGTTCTTC. This sequence encodes CASSQGGLSYNEQFF.

J is TRBJ1-5 and V is TRBV27; D remains ambiguous. CDR1 is MNHEY and CDR2 is SMNVEV in the germline V gene (reference sequence). V was clipped by 2 bases and J by 6 bases, with 11 bases between them. The length of the CDR3 is 14 residues. For the CDR3, the DNA is TGTGCCAGCAGTTTAGGTTTTCGGGCTCAGCCCCAGCATTTT. Translating gives CASSLGFRAQPQHF.

The chain is built from TRBV3-1 and TRBJ1-2; 7 positions match TRBD1. Germline CDR1 LGHDT, CDR2 YNNKEL (reference sequence). This CDR3 is 14 amino acids long. The V and J ends lost 3 bases and 5 bases, in that order; junction bases with no gene match: 6. Written as DNA, the CDR3 is TGTGCCAGCAGCCAGGGGACAGATCTTTATGGCTACACCTTC. Translated, it gives CASSQGTDLYGYTF.

This clonotype appeared once. This chain uses TRBV20-1 with TRBJ2-1; 9 nucleotides line up with TRBD1. There are 16 residues in the CDR3. The germline gives CDR1 DFQATT, CDR2 SNEGSKA (reference sequence). V dropped 0 bases and J dropped 6; count of bases not matched to a gene: 9. Here the CDR3 DNA reads TGCAGTGCTAGAGATCGATACAGGGGGCGCATCAATGAGCAGTTCTTC. This translates into CSARDRYRGRINEQFF.

The J gene is TRBJ2-3, the V gene TRBV20-1; TRBD2 aligns across 11 bases. With 8 bases clipped from V and 2 bases from J, the junction kept 9 bases outside the gene matches. Germline lookup yields CDR1 DFQATT and CDR2 SNEGSKA (reference sequence). There are 15 residues in the CDR3. CDR3 coding DNA: TGCAGTCCTTGGAGACTAGCGGGGCCCACAGATACGCAGTATTTT. Its protein is CSPWRLAGPTDTQYF.

V and J are TRBV4-1 and TRBJ2-7; tentatively, D is TRBD1 (6 bases). Between the trimmed V and J ends, which lost 0 bases and 3 bases, there was a span of 15 bases. The CDR3 spans 16 residues. Germline-derived CDR1 and CDR2 are MGHRA and YSYEKL. The CDR3 is CASSQEYRQELYEQYF. The CDR3 nucleotides are TGCGCCAGCAGCCAAGAATACCGACAGGAGCTCTACGAGCAGTACTTC.

The rearrangement links TRBV28 to TRBJ2-6; no firm D call. The CDR3 is 16 amino acids. V gave up 4 bases and J gave up 1 base, with 11 bases separating them. Germline CDR1 MDHEN, CDR2 SYDVKM. CDR3 sequence: CASSSPGRSGANVLTF. CDR3 bases: TGTGCCAGCAGTTCCCCAGGAAGGTCTGGGGCCAACGTCCTGACTTTC.

The chain links TRBV7-2 to TRBJ2-1; TRBD1 agrees at 9 bases. CDR1 SGHTA and CDR2 FQGNSA come from the germline V gene. Unmatched junction bases numbered 2, after V lost 5 bases and J lost 0 bases. The CDR3 contains 15 residues. CDR3 region: CASSPTGGSYNEQFF. The CDR3 bases are TGTGCCAGCAGCCCGACAGGGGGCTCCTACAATGAGCAGTTCTTC.

The chain is built from TRBV30 and TRBJ1-4; tentative D call: TRBD1 (5 bases). CDR1 GTSNPN and CDR2 SVGIG come from the germline V gene (reference sequence). V shed 5 bases and J shed 0 bases, with 7 bases lying between them. The CDR3 length is 13 residues. The CDR3 region has the DNA TGTGCCTGGGACAGATCAACTAATGAAAAACTGTTTTTT. Its translation: CAWDRSTNEKLFF.

The J gene is TRBJ2-1, the V gene TRBV12-3 or TRBV12-4, with D hard to call. The V gene lost 5 bases and the J gene lost 10 bases, with 9 bases spanning the gap. The CDR3 length is 11 residues. The CDR3 DNA follows: TGTGCCAGCAGTCCTCAAATAGAGCAGTTCTTC. Amino acids: CASSPQIEQFF.

This rearrangement joins TRBV30 to TRBJ2-4; D is uncertain. V dropped 5 bases and J dropped 3 bases, with 5 bases sitting between them. Germline-derived CDR1 and CDR2 are GTSNPN and SVGIG (reference sequence). The CDR3 covers 11 residues. The CDR3 reads CAWGYKNIQYF. CDR3 nucleotide sequence: TGTGCCTGGGGATACAAAAACATTCAGTACTTC. Looking up the rest from reference TRBV30 and TRBJ2-4 gives the full variable domain: SQTIHQWPATLVQPVGSPLSLECTVEGTSNPNLYWYRQAAGRGLQLLFYSVGIGQISSEVPQNLSASRPQDRQFILSSKKLLLSDSGFYLCAWGYKNIQYFGAGTRLSVL.

This chain uses TRBV6-4 with TRBJ2-7; 11 bases align to TRBD2. The CDR3 runs to 14 residues. Germline CDR1 MRHNA, CDR2 SNTAGT. V lost 4 bases and J lost 3; bases outside the gene matches: 2. The CDR3 nucleotides read TGTGCCAGCAGTGTCCTAGCGGGAGGCTACGAGCAGTACTTC. It specifies CASSVLAGGYEQYF.

The chain recombines TRBV6-5 with TRBJ2-3; 13 bases are shared with TRBD2. In germline, CDR1 is MNHEY, CDR2 SVGAGI. The CDR3 extends over 14 amino acids. J lost 4 bases, V lost 9 bases, and 4 bases had no gene match. CDR3 nucleotide sequence: TGTGCCAGTCGGACTAGCGGGAGCGCAGATACGCAGTATTTT. This encodes CASRTSGSADTQYF.

This clonotype showed up just once. For the CDR3, the DNA is TGCAGTGCTAGAGATAGGCGGGGGGTCTACGAGCAGTACTTC. It specifies CSARDRRGVYEQYF. The genes are TRBV20-1 and TRBJ2-7; TRBD2 agrees at 8 bases. The ends lost 0 bases at V and 3 bases at J; junction bases unmatched: 4. This CDR3 has 14 residues. CDR1 and CDR2 (germline): DFQATT, SNEGSKA (reference sequence).

The J gene is TRBJ2-5, the V gene TRBV28; 8 bases fit TRBD2. The CDR3 covers 16 residues. Germline CDR1 reads MDHEN; CDR2 reads SYDVKM. The J segment lost 2 bases and the V segment lost 7 bases, leaving 12 bases of the junction unmatched. The CDR3 region has the DNA TGTGCCAGCACCTCCCCGGGGGGGATGGGGCAAGAGACCCAGTACTTC. The encoded protein is CASTSPGGMGQETQYF.

The CDR3 is CASRPRDSYGYTF. CDR3 nucleotides: TGTGCCAGCAGGCCCCGGGACAGCTATGGCTACACCTTC. The genes are TRBV2 and TRBJ1-2; 7 bases match TRBD1. CDR3 length equals 13 residues. V trimming: 6 bases; J trimming: 4 bases; junction bases outside the gene matches: 5. The germline CDR1 and CDR2 sequences are SNHLY and FYNNEI.